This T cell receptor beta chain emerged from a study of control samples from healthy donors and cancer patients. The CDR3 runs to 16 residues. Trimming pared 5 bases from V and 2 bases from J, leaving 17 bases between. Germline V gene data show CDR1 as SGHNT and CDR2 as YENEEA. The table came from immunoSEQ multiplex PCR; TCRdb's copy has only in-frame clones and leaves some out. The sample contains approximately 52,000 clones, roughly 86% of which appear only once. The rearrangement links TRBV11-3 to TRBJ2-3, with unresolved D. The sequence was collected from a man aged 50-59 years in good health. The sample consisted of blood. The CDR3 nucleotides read TGTGCCAGCAGCCAAGGCTACCTCTTCAACACAGATACGCAGTATTTT. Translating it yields CASSQGYLFNTDTQYF.